The 25 T cell receptor beta chains in this list originate from one sample, sequenced in a study of graft-versus-host responses after intestinal transplantation. Method: immunoSEQ multiplex PCR; TCRdb's copy keeps in-frame clones and lacks some. This sample has about 20,000 clones, with around nine tenths found just once. Sequenced material: PBMCs, taken about 230 days after intestinal transplant. The receptors stem from a human patient who received an intestinal transplant, so some T cells may come from the graft donor.

CDR3 loop: CASSLLGGGAFYNEQFF. Written as DNA, the CDR3 is TGTGCCAGCAGCTTATTGGGTGGCGGTGCTTTCTACAATGAGCAGTTCTTC. The chain combines TRBV7-9 with TRBJ2-1; D remains unclear. Trimming removed 2 bases at V and 3 bases at J, with 17 bases between. This CDR3 has 17 residues. Germline-derived CDR1 and CDR2 are SEHNR and FQNEAQ (reference sequence).

This chain joins TRBV7-8 and TRBJ2-5; no reliable D call. Per germline, CDR1 SGHVS and CDR2 FQNEAQ. The CDR3 is 14 residues long. Trimming pared 1 base from V and 2 bases from J, leaving 8 bases between. The CDR3 sequence: CASSLGLGQETQYF. The CDR3, as DNA: TGTGCCAGCAGCTTAGGTTTGGGGCAAGAGACCCAGTACTTC.

This chain connects TRBV6-5 to TRBJ2-3, with D unresolved. The germline V gene has CDR1 MNHEY and CDR2 SVGAGI. CDR3 length: 12 residues. Between the trimmed V and J ends, which lost 5 bases and 8 bases, there was a span of 11 bases. The CDR3 DNA is TGTGCCAGCAGTCCTGACTCCTTTACGCAGTATTTT. Residues: CASSPDSFTQYF.

This clone was seen a few times. This CDR3 is CASSGGLIAGRGEQYF. In DNA form, the CDR3 reads TGTGCCAGCAGTGGGGGGTTGATAGCGGGGCGTGGGGAGCAGTACTTC. This rearrangement joins TRBV2 to TRBJ2-7, with 8 bases matching TRBD2. V lost 4 bases to trimming and J lost 7 bases; unmatched junction nucleotides: 15. The germline V gene encodes CDR1 SNHLY and CDR2 FYNNEI. The length of the CDR3 is 16 residues.

The chain couples TRBV5-4 to TRBJ2-7; TRBD1 matches 8 bases. V lost 3 bases, J lost 4 bases, and 6 bases stayed unmatched. CDR1 is SGHNT and CDR2 is YYREEE in the germline V gene (reference sequence). There are 14 residues in the CDR3. The CDR3 DNA sequence: TGTGCCAGCAGCTATGGACAGGGCCCATACGAGCAGTACTTC. Its translation: CASSYGQGPYEQYF.

Only one count was recorded for this clone. This chain joins TRBV10-2 and TRBJ2-1; the match to TRBD2 covers 8 bases. This CDR3 region has 14 residues. V shed 3 bases and J 4 bases; nucleotides not matched to a gene: 2. Germline CDR1 WSHSY, CDR2 SAAADI. The CDR3 region is CASSESGGYNEQFF. Written as DNA, the CDR3 is TGCGCCAGCAGTGAAAGCGGGGGATACAATGAGCAGTTCTTC.

This clone was observed a handful of times. The V and J genes are TRBV5-1 and TRBJ2-7, with D perhaps TRBD1 (6 bases). V was clipped by 3 bases and J by 0 bases, with 7 bases between them. The CDR3 has 13 residues. Germline CDR1 is SGHRS and CDR2 is YFSETQ. The CDR3 region is CASSWDNSYEQYF. CDR3 DNA: TGCGCCAGCAGCTGGGACAACTCCTACGAGCAGTACTTC.

This sequence joins TRBV2 and TRBJ2-5, with 8 bases fitting TRBD1. Matching the DNA end better, TRBJ2-7 makes the J call doubtful. CDR1 SNHLY and CDR2 FYNNEI come from the germline V gene. The CDR3 spans 15 residues. CDR3 sequence (DNA): TGTGCCAGCAGTGAACGGACAGGGATTGGGAACGAGCAGTACTTC. Protein product: CASSERTGIGNEQYF.

The V call is TRBV12-5, the J call TRBJ2-3; 9 nucleotides match TRBD2. V was clipped by 4 bases and J by 0 bases; unmatched bases: 8. The CDR3 extends over 17 amino acids. The germline V gene has CDR1 LGHNT and CDR2 FRNRAP. The CDR3 region has the DNA TGTGCTAGTGGTTCAAATAGCGGGGGCCCTAGCACAGATACGCAGTATTTT. Translation gives CASGSNSGGPSTDTQYF.

The genes are TRBV4-1 and TRBJ1-5, with a weak D call TRBD1 (6 bases). Trimming took off 8 bases at V and 3 bases at J, with 17 bases between the two ends. This CDR3 contains 15 residues. The germline V gene has CDR1 MGHRA and CDR2 YSYEKL. The CDR3 DNA follows: TGCGCCAGCGGCTTAAGAACAGGGTCCAATCAGCCCCAGCATTTT. Translated: CASGLRTGSNQPQHF.

V is TRBV27 and J is TRBJ2-7; TRBD1 might be the D (7 bases). Trimming stripped 0 bases from V and 3 bases from J, with 9 bases between. The CDR3 contains 14 residues. Germline values: CDR1 MNHEY, CDR2 SMNVEV (reference sequence). The CDR3 sequence: CASSLSQGGYEQYF. The CDR3 nucleotides read TGTGCCAGCAGTTTATCGCAGGGGGGCTACGAGCAGTACTTC.

This clone came up a few times. The rearrangement links TRBV5-5 to TRBJ1-1; TRBD1 is a possible D gene (6 bases). V lost 0 bases and J lost 4, with 13 bases in between. The CDR3 extends over 15 amino acids. Germline V lookup: CDR1 SGHKS, CDR2 YYEKEE (reference sequence). The CDR3 DNA sequence: TGTGCCAGCAGCTTGGCTAGGGGGGCACGCACTGAAGCTTTCTTT. Translating it yields CASSLARGARTEAFF.

This clone has a single count. The chain combines TRBV11-2 with TRBJ2-7; 9 bases align to TRBD2. The V gene's germline CDR1 is SGHAT and CDR2 FQNNGV. V trimming: 1 base; J trimming: 2 bases; junction bases outside the gene matches: 6. The CDR3 has 16 amino acids. The CDR3 here is CASSLVSGGAPYEQYF. DNA of the CDR3: TGTGCCAGCAGCTTAGTTAGCGGGGGCGCCCCCTACGAGCAGTACTTC.

This clone was detected a few times. V usage is TRBV6-5 and J usage is TRBJ1-2; the D is unclear. Germline CDR1 reads MNHEY; CDR2 reads SVGAGI. The V end was cut by 8 bases, the J end by 4 bases, with 14 bases between. CDR3 length equals 13 residues. CDR3 DNA sequence: TGTGCCAGCCAGAGGTCTTGGGCCTATGGCTACACCTTC. Encoded protein: CASQRSWAYGYTF.

The rearrangement joins TRBV5-1 to TRBJ1-2; 7 bases map to TRBD1. CDR1 SGHRS and CDR2 YFSETQ come from the germline V gene. V lost 3 bases to trimming and J lost 4 bases; unmatched junction nucleotides: 12. This CDR3 region has 16 residues. CDR3 bases: TGCGCCAGCAGCTCCACTCAGGGGGGCCCCATCTATGGCTACACCTTC. Translation gives CASSSTQGGPIYGYTF.

This clone is a singleton in its sample. The V and J genes are TRBV7-9 and TRBJ2-7; a weak D match, TRBD1 (6 bases). Germline-derived CDR1 and CDR2 are SEHNR and FQNEAQ (reference sequence). V lost 1 base to trimming and J lost 0 bases, with 13 bases between them. The CDR3 runs 16 residues. The CDR3 loop is CASSLEGGPSSYEQYF. The DNA for the CDR3 is TGTGCCAGCAGCTTAGAAGGGGGACCGAGCTCCTACGAGCAGTACTTC.

The V call is TRBV19, the J call TRBJ1-5; 8 bases line up with TRBD1. Germline CDR1 reads LNHDA; CDR2 reads SQIVND (reference sequence). The V gene end was trimmed by 6 bases and the J gene end by 2 bases; junction bases not matched to a gene: 21. The CDR3 totals 20 residues. CDR3 loop: CASSLTLTGALMVGNQPQHF. As DNA, the CDR3 is TGTGCCAGTAGCCTTACCCTGACAGGGGCGCTTATGGTCGGCAATCAGCCCCAGCATTTT.

The J gene is TRBJ2-1, the V gene TRBV18; TRBD1 aligns across 10 bases. Per the germline V gene, CDR1 is KGHSH and CDR2 is LQKENI. The CDR3 sequence is 16 residues long. Germline trimming cut 3 bases from V and 5 bases from J; bases unmatched to any gene: 7. This CDR3 reads CASSPRDRGLNNEQFF. CDR3 DNA: TGTGCCAGCTCACCCCGGGACAGGGGATTGAACAATGAGCAGTTCTTC.

The chain joins TRBV9 to TRBJ2-3; possibly TRBD2 for D (6 bases). Germline lookup yields CDR1 SGDLS and CDR2 YYNGEE. CDR3 length: 15 amino acids. V lost 4 bases and J 0 bases, leaving 12 bases between the germline ends. In DNA form, the CDR3 reads TGTGCCAGCAGCTTGACTAGGGTCAGCACAGATACGCAGTATTTT. Translated: CASSLTRVSTDTQYF.

This chain uses TRBV5-4 with TRBJ2-1; 9 positions agree with TRBD2. After removal of 3 bases from V and 4 bases from J, the junction contained 11 bases not matched to a gene. The germline CDR1 and CDR2 sequences are SGHNT and YYREEE (reference sequence). The CDR3 extends over 17 amino acids. The CDR3 protein is CASSSLTGAGGYNEQFF. CDR3 sequence (DNA): TGTGCCAGCAGCTCCCTCACAGGGGCGGGGGGGTACAATGAGCAGTTCTTC.

The chain uses TRBV6-5 and TRBJ2-5; D ambiguous. V lost 5 bases, J lost 1 base, and 11 bases lay in between. The CDR3 runs to 14 residues. Looked up from germline, CDR1 is MNHEY and CDR2 is SVGAGI. The CDR3 is CASSRRKAQETQYF. CDR3 sequence (DNA): TGTGCCAGCAGTCGACGGAAGGCCCAAGAGACCCAGTACTTC.

This clone was observed a few times. The chain carries TRBV6-1 and TRBJ2-1; the match to TRBD2 covers 12 bases. V trimming: 2 bases; J trimming: 8 bases; junction bases outside the gene matches: 4. The CDR3 spans 15 residues. Germline V CDR1 and CDR2: MNHNS, SASEGT. The CDR3 loop is CASSERLAGGHEQFF. CDR3 coding DNA: TGTGCCAGCAGTGAACGCCTAGCGGGGGGGCATGAGCAGTTCTTC.

This clone has only a few counts. The V gene is TRBV11-2, the J gene TRBJ2-2; 11 nucleotides align to TRBD2. This CDR3 is 17 amino acids long. Germline assignment: CDR1 SGHAT and CDR2 FQNNGV. Unmatched junction bases numbered 9, after V lost 4 bases and J lost 5 bases. CDR3 in DNA: TGTGCCAGCAGCTCCGAAAGACTAGCGGGGCGGACCGGGGAGCTGTTTTTT. Translation: CASSSERLAGRTGELFF.

CDR3 in amino acids: CASSVKRGGTDNEQFF. In nucleotides, the CDR3 is TGTGCCAGCAGCGTAAAGCGGGGGGGCACAGACAATGAGCAGTTCTTC. The chain employs TRBV11-2 and TRBJ2-1; 10 bases are shared with TRBD2. CDR3 length: 16 residues. The V gene's germline CDR1 is SGHAT and CDR2 FQNNGV. With V trimmed by 5 bases and J by 5 bases, 9 bases remained unmatched. The whole variable domain, remainder taken from reference TRBV11-2 and TRBJ2-1, is EAGVAQSPRYKIIEKRQSVAFWCNPISGHATLYWYQQILGQGPKLLIQFQNNGVVDDSQLPKDRFSAERLKGVDSTLKIQPAKLEDSAVYLCASSVKRGGTDNEQFFGPGTRLTVL.

The chain is built from TRBV5-1 and TRBJ2-7, with D unresolved. Germline V gives CDR1 SGHRS, CDR2 YFSETQ. The CDR3 contains 13 residues. Trimming cost V 1 base and J 1 base, with 6 bases left between them. The CDR3 region has the DNA TGCGCCAGCAGCTTGCCCAGATCCTACGAGCAGTACTTC. Translating it yields CASSLPRSYEQYF. Supplemented by reference TRBV5-1 and TRBJ2-7, the full variable domain reads KAGVTQTPRYLIKTRGQQVTLSCSPISGHRSVSWYQQTPGQGLQFLFEYFSETQRNKGNFPGRFSGRQFSNSRSEMNVSTLELGDSALYLCASSLPRSYEQYFGPGTRLTVT.